The present T cell receptor (beta chain) was sequenced within a study of shared clonotypes between healthy human individuals. Every subset's genomic DNA went evenly onto several immunoSEQ plates. Clones were sequenced by immunoSEQ multiplex PCR, and TCRdb holds only the in-frame ones, with some missing. The table shows a few million clones, with 90% to 95% occurring only once. CDR1 ENHRY and CDR2 SYGVKD come from the germline V gene. The CDR3 spans 12 residues. Trimming removed 6 bases from V and 1 base from J, with 5 bases in between. This clone was seen once. V gene TRBV10-3 combines with J gene TRBJ2-3, with D uncertain. The specimen sequenced was naive CD4+ T cells from PBMCs. The subset denotes: CD45RA+ positively selected. This receptor was obtained from a man between 18 and 35 years old in good health. Some clones in this sample may be carry-over from other donors' samples. The CDR3 region has the DNA TGTGCCATCAGGCAGGGCACAGATACGCAGTATTTT. Amino acid sequence: CAIRQGTDTQYF.